These 27 T cell receptor beta chains originate from one sample sequenced in a study of T cell responses to AZD1222 COVID-19 vaccine. TCRdb's copy holds only in-frame clones and misses some; the assay was immunoSEQ multiplex PCR. The profile covers some 140,000 clones, with more than 90% appearing a single time and approximately 17% taken by the ten largest. Sequencing was performed on peripheral blood, taken on day 0 of AZD1222 vaccination. The source is an adult in good health.

The chain links TRBV5-1 to TRBJ1-2; D is uncertain. The V end lost 0 bases, the J end lost 3 bases, and 12 bases lay between the germline ends. The CDR3 consists of 15 residues. Germline CDR1 SGHRS, CDR2 YFSETQ. CDR3 bases: TGCGCCAGCAGCTTGGCCGGTCCGCCGGACTATGGCTACACCTTC. This sequence encodes CASSLAGPPDYGYTF.

The chain joins TRBV10-2 to TRBJ2-3, with D uncertain. CDR3 length: 15 amino acids. Per germline, CDR1 WSHSY and CDR2 SAAADI. Trimming removed 2 bases from V and 2 bases from J, with 11 bases in between. In nucleotides, the CDR3 is TGCGCCAGCAGTGAGGTCGGAAAGTCCACAGATACGCAGTATTTT. The encoded protein is CASSEVGKSTDTQYF.

The sample holds one count of this clone. The V gene is TRBV30, the J gene TRBJ2-1; perhaps TRBD2 as D (6 bases). The germline gives CDR1 GTSNPN, CDR2 SVGIG (reference sequence). V shed 2 bases and J shed 6 bases, with 11 bases lying between them. The CDR3 extends over 13 amino acids. Here the CDR3 reads CAWSPGVVNEQFF. The CDR3 DNA is TGTGCCTGGAGTCCGGGAGTAGTCAATGAGCAGTTCTTC.

This clone was recorded many times. The rearrangement joins TRBV6-6 to TRBJ2-7; tentatively, D is TRBD1 (5 bases). CDR1 is MNHNY and CDR2 is SVGAGI in the germline V gene (reference sequence). The CDR3 runs to 13 residues. V was trimmed by 4 bases and J by 6 bases, leaving 13 bases between them. CDR3 DNA sequence: TGTGCCAGCAGTTTAGCAGGGCCAGCCGAGCAGTACTTC. Its translation is CASSLAGPAEQYF.

V is TRBV7-2 and J is TRBJ1-2; tentative D call: TRBD1 (6 bases). The V end was cut by 5 bases, the J end by 6 bases, with 10 bases between. The CDR3 runs 12 residues. Germline CDR1 is SGHTA and CDR2 is FQGNSA. CDR3 amino acids: CASSPTGNGYTF. The CDR3, as DNA: TGTGCCAGCAGCCCCACAGGGAATGGCTACACCTTC.

This sequence joins TRBV11-2 and TRBJ2-3; the match to TRBD2 covers 15 bases. V was pared by 5 bases and J by 1 base, with 1 base of the junction left unmatched. CDR3 length equals 16 residues. Per germline, CDR1 SGHAT and CDR2 FQNNGV. CDR3 residues: CASSRTSGGGTDTQYF. The CDR3, as DNA: TGTGCCAGCAGCAGGACTAGCGGGGGGGGCACAGATACGCAGTATTTT.

The chain uses TRBV30 and TRBJ1-1; 9 bases agree with TRBD1. The V gene's germline CDR1 is GTSNPN and CDR2 SVGIG (reference sequence). CDR3 size: 13 residues. Trimming at V came to 4 bases and at J to 7 bases, leaving 7 bases not matched to a gene. CDR3 nucleotide sequence: TGTGCCTGGACCCCTGGACAGGGGTTTGAAGCTTTCTTT. It codes for CAWTPGQGFEAFF.

The chain couples TRBV28 to TRBJ2-2, with 11 nucleotides matching TRBD2. Trimming at V came to 5 bases and at J to 7 bases, leaving 12 bases not matched to a gene. CDR1 is MDHEN, CDR2 SYDVKM, per germline. This CDR3 has 17 residues. The CDR3 sequence is CASSIQTSGGSVGELFF. DNA of the CDR3: TGTGCCAGCAGTATTCAAACTAGCGGGGGTTCTGTCGGGGAGCTGTTTTTT.

V usage is TRBV6-5 and J usage is TRBJ1-6; possibly TRBD1 for D (5 bases). Germline V gene sequence: CDR1 MNHEY, CDR2 SVGAGI. This CDR3 region has 10 residues. Trimming cost V 8 bases and J 17 bases, with 13 bases left between them. DNA of the CDR3: TGTGCCAGCTTGGGGCAGAAAATCCACTTT. It translates to CASLGQKIHF.

V usage is TRBV20-1 and J usage is TRBJ1-2; D unclear. V lost 4 bases, J lost 6 bases, and 18 bases lay in between. The CDR3 contains 14 residues. The V gene's germline CDR1 is DFQATT and CDR2 SNEGSKA (reference sequence). CDR3 sequence (DNA): TGCAGTGCTACTGATGCGGGGAGTCGAGATGGCTACACCTTC. This gives the protein CSATDAGSRDGYTF.

The CDR3 loop reads CASSPTGNSNQPQHF. CDR3 sequence (DNA): TGCGCCAGCAGCCCTACAGGTAATAGCAATCAGCCCCAGCATTTT. V gene TRBV5-1 combines with J gene TRBJ1-5; TRBD1 is a possible D gene (5 bases). CDR3 length: 15 residues. With 4 bases removed from V and 0 bases from J, the gap between germline ends came to 11 bases. From germline, CDR1 is SGHRS and CDR2 YFSETQ.

The rearrangement links TRBV6-1 to TRBJ1-5; possibly TRBD1 for D (5 bases). Trimming took 1 base from V and 6 from J, leaving 13 bases between them. Germline CDR1 MNHNS, CDR2 SASEGT. This CDR3 has 15 amino acids. CDR3 sequence reads: CASSEGRGPGQPQHF. DNA of the CDR3: TGTGCCAGCAGTGAAGGTAGGGGCCCGGGTCAGCCCCAGCATTTT.

This clone was detected only once. The chain has TRBV19 and TRBJ1-5, with D maybe TRBD1 (5 bases). Looked up from germline, CDR1 is LNHDA and CDR2 is SQIVND (reference sequence). Trimming shortened V by 2 bases and J by 4 bases, and 12 bases separated the two germline ends. The CDR3 spans 15 residues. DNA for the CDR3: TGTGCCAGTAGTATAAGGGGACGGCTAAATCAGCCCCAGCATTTT. It yields the protein CASSIRGRLNQPQHF.

This sequence joins TRBV5-1 and TRBJ2-5, with 9 positions matching TRBD2. The CDR3 has 16 amino acids. J was trimmed by 4 bases and V by 0 bases; bases with no gene match: 7. Germline V lookup: CDR1 SGHRS, CDR2 YFSETQ. CDR3 in amino acids: CASSLGAGGAPETQYF. CDR3 DNA sequence: TGCGCCAGCAGCTTGGGGGCGGGGGGGGCCCCAGAGACCCAGTACTTC.

The gene calls are TRBV29-1 and TRBJ2-7; 9 nucleotides align to TRBD2. V shed 5 bases and J 4 bases; nucleotides not matched to a gene: 21. In germline, CDR1 is SQVTM, CDR2 ANQGSEA. CDR3 length: 18 amino acids. The CDR3 region has the DNA TGCAGCGTTTCAGGCCGGGGTGCGGGAGGGCCTAGGGGGTACGAGCAGTACTTC. It translates to CSVSGRGAGGPRGYEQYF.

The J gene is TRBJ2-1, the V gene TRBV7-2; 8 positions match TRBD1. Germline V CDR1 and CDR2: SGHTA, FQGNSA. V shed 1 base, J shed 9 bases, and the junction held 8 bases outside the gene matches. This CDR3 has 15 amino acids. The CDR3 DNA reads as TGTGCCAGCAGCTTAGAACGGACAGGGCCCGCTGAGCAGTTCTTC. It translates to CASSLERTGPAEQFF. Complete variable domain (other parts from reference TRBV7-2 and TRBJ2-1): GAGVSQSPSNKVTEKGKDVELRCDPISGHTALYWYRQSLGQGLEFLIYFQGNSAPDKSGLPSDRFSAERTGGSVSTLTIQRTQQEDSAVYLCASSLERTGPAEQFFGPGTRLTVL.

This sequence joins TRBV5-1 and TRBJ2-2, with 9 bases fitting TRBD1. V lost 2 bases, J lost 6 bases, and 5 bases stayed unmatched. The germline CDR1 and CDR2 sequences are SGHRS and YFSETQ. The CDR3 loop spans 15 amino acids. CDR3 sequence (DNA): TGCGCCAGCAGCTTCGGGACAGGGTACGCCGGGGAGCTGTTTTTT. It encodes CASSFGTGYAGELFF.

The V and J genes are TRBV9 and TRBJ2-5, with 10 bases aligning to TRBD2. Germline values: CDR1 SGDLS, CDR2 YYNGEE. This CDR3 is 16 amino acids long. V lost 3 bases and J lost 4; bases outside the gene matches: 9. The CDR3 nucleotides read TGTGCCAGCAGCGCCCAGAGCGGGGGGGCGGGAGAGACCCAGTACTTC. Translated, it gives CASSAQSGGAGETQYF.

The chain links TRBV19 to TRBJ1-1; weak D call: TRBD1 (5 bases). This CDR3 has 14 residues. Per germline, CDR1 LNHDA and CDR2 SQIVND (reference sequence). Trimming pared 1 base from V and 0 bases from J, leaving 6 bases between. The CDR3 bases are TGTGCCAGTAGTATAGGACAGATGAACACTGAAGCTTTCTTT. It is translated as CASSIGQMNTEAFF.

The gene calls are TRBV6-6 and TRBJ2-7; TRBD2 aligns across 12 bases. Germline V lookup: CDR1 MNHNY, CDR2 SVGAGI (reference sequence). V shed 8 bases and J 3 bases; nucleotides not matched to a gene: 2. The CDR3 consists of 13 residues. The CDR3 loop is CASGLAGSYEQYF. DNA for the CDR3: TGTGCCAGCGGACTAGCGGGAAGCTACGAGCAGTACTTC.

CDR3 DNA: TGTGCCAGCAGCTTTTACCCTAGCGGGGAAGAGACCCAGTACTTC. Its protein product is CASSFYPSGEETQYF. This rearrangement joins TRBV7-2 to TRBJ2-5; 9 nucleotides match TRBD2. V lost 3 bases to trimming and J lost 3 bases; unmatched junction nucleotides: 5. CDR3 length equals 15 residues. Germline V CDR1 and CDR2: SGHTA, FQGNSA. Together with reference TRBV7-2 and TRBJ2-5, the CDR3 gives the full variable domain: GAGVSQSPSNKVTEKGKDVELRCDPISGHTALYWYRQSLGQGLEFLIYFQGNSAPDKSGLPSDRFSAERTGGSVSTLTIQRTQQEDSAVYLCASSFYPSGEETQYFGPGTRLLVL.

About this clone itself: This sample also contains other DNA sequences that code for the same CDR3. This chain connects TRBV24-1 to TRBJ1-5; a weak D match, TRBD1 (5 bases). V was shortened by 4 bases and J by 4 bases, with 10 bases between the two germline ends. The CDR3 length is 14 residues. Germline assignment: CDR1 KGHDR and CDR2 SFDVKD. Here the CDR3 reads CATSEGGFNQPQHF. The CDR3 coding sequence is TGTGCCACCAGTGAGGGGGGTTTTAATCAGCCCCAGCATTTT.

The chain joins TRBV5-1 to TRBJ1-6, with D unclear. The V end was cut by 0 bases, the J end by 7 bases, with 11 bases between. The germline V gene encodes CDR1 SGHRS and CDR2 YFSETQ. The length of the CDR3 is 15 residues. The CDR3 spells CASSLDTLGNSPLHF. CDR3 sequence (DNA): TGCGCCAGCAGCTTGGACACACTGGGCAATTCACCCCTCCACTTT.

The chain recombines TRBV6-5 with TRBJ1-6; 8 bases fit TRBD1. Germline CDR1 MNHEY, CDR2 SVGAGI. The CDR3 consists of 14 residues. Losses at the gene ends were 6 bases for V and 9 bases for J; bases not matched to a gene: 7. The CDR3, as DNA: TGTGCCAGCAGCCCAGGGGGCAGAGGTTCACCCCTCCACTTT. Its translation: CASSPGGRGSPLHF.

The V gene is TRBV15, the J gene TRBJ1-1; a weak D match, TRBD1 (5 bases). The V gene lost 3 bases and the J gene lost 1 base, with 15 bases spanning the gap. Looked up from germline, CDR1 is LNHNV and CDR2 is YYDKDF (reference sequence). The CDR3 is made up of 16 amino acids. This chain's CDR3 is CATSSGRRQGNTEAFF. The CDR3 bases are TGTGCCACCAGCAGTGGTCGCAGGCAGGGGAACACTGAAGCTTTCTTT.

V gene TRBV7-3 combines with J gene TRBJ2-1; D assignment may be TRBD1 or TRBD2 (7 bases each). Germline V lookup: CDR1 SGHTA, CDR2 FQGTGA. The V and J ends lost 5 bases and 2 bases respectively, with 13 bases between them. The CDR3 runs to 15 residues. CDR3 protein: CASSSGTATYNEQFF. The CDR3, as DNA: TGTGCCAGCAGCAGCGGGACAGCCACCTACAATGAGCAGTTCTTC.

This clone was found once. The chain combines TRBV11-2 with TRBJ2-7; no definite D call. Germline V CDR1 and CDR2: SGHAT, FQNNGV. The CDR3 length is 14 residues. Trimming pared 5 bases from V and 3 bases from J, leaving 14 bases between. CDR3 sequence reads: CASSPQSSGYEQYF. The CDR3 nucleotides read TGTGCCAGCAGCCCTCAGAGTTCCGGCTACGAGCAGTACTTC.